This T cell receptor beta chain appears in the sequencing data of a study of blood T cell repertoires in COVID-19. Per germline, CDR1 SGHVS and CDR2 FNYEAQ. The CDR3 length is 9 residues. Between the trimmed V and J ends, which lost 8 bases and 4 bases, there was a span of 3 bases. Assay used: immunoSEQ multiplex PCR; TCRdb lists only in-frame clones, some missing. There are tens of thousands of clones in the sample; about 92% occur only once, and less than 10% lies in the top ten. The J gene is TRBJ2-7, the V gene TRBV7-6; no clear D gene. This clonotype was obtained from a man aged 65 to 79 with active or convalescent COVID-19. The sample taken for sequencing was peripheral blood. CDR3 bases: TGTGCCAGCCCGTACGAGCAGTACTTC. It translates to CASPYEQYF.